The next 25 T cell receptor beta chains were all read from a single sample in a study of blood T cell repertoires in COVID-19. Method: immunoSEQ multiplex PCR; TCRdb's copy keeps in-frame clones and lacks some. Seen here are some 130,000 clones, roughly 86% observed once, and the top ten hold more than 9.5%. Sequenced material: peripheral blood. These receptors were collected from a woman aged 65 to 85 with COVID-19, enrolled during active disease.

CDR3 bases: TGTGCCAGCAGTTTATCGGACAGGGCGGGCTACACCTTC. It is translated as CASSLSDRAGYTF. The genes are TRBV27 and TRBJ1-2, with TRBD1 matching 8 bases. The CDR3 spans 13 residues. Germline CDR1 and CDR2: MNHEY and SMNVEV (reference sequence). The J segment lost 8 bases and the V segment lost 0 bases, leaving 2 bases of the junction unmatched.

This clone has at least ten counts. J is TRBJ2-3 and V is TRBV11-2; 10 positions match TRBD1. V was clipped by 5 bases and J by 2 bases; unmatched bases: 10. The CDR3 extends over 17 amino acids. The V gene's germline CDR1 is SGHAT and CDR2 FQNNGV. As DNA, the CDR3 is TGTGCCAGCAGCCCGCATCCGGGACAGGGGTTCACAGATACGCAGTATTTT. Translated, it gives CASSPHPGQGFTDTQYF.

This chain uses TRBV3-1 (or the pseudogene TRBV3-2) with TRBJ1-1; no reliable D call. V was pared by 1 base and J by 0 bases, with 12 bases between. Per germline, CDR1 LGHDT and CDR2 YNNKEL (reference sequence). The CDR3 sequence is 16 residues long. The CDR3 loop reads CASSQVFLSMNTEAFF. The CDR3 DNA reads TGTGCCAGCAGCCAAGTATTCCTATCGATGAACACTGAAGCTTTCTTT.

This clone was observed a single time. The DNA for the CDR3 is TGTGCCAGCAGCCACATCCGAGTCGGGCAAGAGACCCAGTACTTC. This encodes CASSHIRVGQETQYF. The gene calls are TRBV3-1 (or the pseudogene TRBV3-2) and TRBJ2-5; D is unclear. This CDR3 has 15 amino acids. V shed 3 bases and J shed 2 bases, with 13 bases lying between them. The germline V gene has CDR1 LGHDT and CDR2 YNNKEL (reference sequence).

The genes are TRBV5-1 and TRBJ2-7, with TRBD1 identical over 9 bases. The CDR3 sequence is 18 residues long. Unmatched junction bases numbered 10, after V lost 0 bases and J lost 0 bases. Germline CDR1 reads SGHRS; CDR2 reads YFSETQ. This CDR3 is CASSLDGQGILDSYEQYF. DNA for the CDR3: TGCGCCAGCAGCTTGGACGGACAGGGGATATTAGACTCCTACGAGCAGTACTTC.

CDR3 loop: CASSLVSANTGELFF. DNA of the CDR3: TGTGCCAGCAGCTTAGTTTCAGCGAACACCGGGGAGCTGTTTTTT. The gene calls are TRBV7-8 and TRBJ2-2, with unresolved D. The CDR3 has 15 residues. V shed 1 base and J shed 0 bases, with 6 bases lying between them. CDR1 is SGHVS and CDR2 is FQNEAQ in the germline V gene.

V is TRBV6-6 and J is TRBJ2-7; a weak D match, TRBD2 (5 bases). Germline V lookup: CDR1 MNHNY, CDR2 SVGAGI (reference sequence). V lost 5 bases and J lost 11, with 13 bases in between. CDR3 length: 11 amino acids. The CDR3 DNA is TGTGCCAGCAGTACTCGGGGTATTGAGTACTTC. It yields the protein CASSTRGIEYF.

V usage is TRBV11-2 and J usage is TRBJ1-5; D may be TRBD1 (6 bases). Germline-derived CDR1 and CDR2 are SGHAT and FQNNGV. The CDR3 is 14 amino acids. Trimming left V 5 bases short and J 5 bases short, with 13 bases between. CDR3 protein: CASSPTGGDQPQHF. CDR3 in DNA: TGTGCCAGCAGCCCGACAGGCGGTGATCAGCCCCAGCATTTT.

The V and J genes are TRBV9 and TRBJ2-7; tentatively, D is TRBD1 (7 bases). Trimming removed 0 bases at V and 3 bases at J, with 16 bases between. CDR3 size: 16 residues. CDR1 is SGDLS and CDR2 is YYNGEE in the germline V gene. This CDR3 is CASSVGGGGGDYEQYF. In DNA, the CDR3 is TGTGCCAGCAGCGTAGGAGGGGGCGGCGGGGACTACGAGCAGTACTTC. Full variable domain (missing parts from reference TRBV9 and TRBJ2-7): DSGVTQTPKHLITATGQRVTLRCSPRSGDLSVYWYQQSLDQGLQFLIQYYNGEERAKGNILERFSAQQFPDLHSELNLSSLELGDSALYFCASSVGGGGGDYEQYFGPGTRLTVT.

The rearrangement joins TRBV9 to TRBJ1-5, with D tentatively TRBD1 (5 bases). Germline CDR1 is SGDLS and CDR2 is YYNGEE. With 0 bases removed from V and 0 bases from J, the gap between germline ends came to 28 bases. The CDR3 has 22 amino acids. As DNA, the CDR3 is TGTGCCAGCAGCGTAGTGAACCCCGGGACTGCCACCCGAACGTATAGCAATCAGCCCCAGCATTTT. It specifies CASSVVNPGTATRTYSNQPQHF.

The genes are TRBV30 and TRBJ2-3, with a possible D match to TRBD1 (6 bases). V dropped 0 bases and J dropped 6 bases, with 10 bases sitting between them. Germline V gene data show CDR1 as GTSNPN and CDR2 as SVGIG (reference sequence). This CDR3 has 13 residues. The CDR3 is CAWSVRGGDTQYF. CDR3 DNA sequence: TGTGCCTGGAGTGTCAGGGGCGGGGATACGCAGTATTTT. The full variable domain, with the rest looked up from reference TRBV30 and TRBJ2-3, is SQTIHQWPATLVQPVGSPLSLECTVEGTSNPNLYWYRQAAGRGLQLLFYSVGIGQISSEVPQNLSASRPQDRQFILSSKKLLLSDSGFYLCAWSVRGGDTQYFGPGTRLTVL.

This clone was seen a single time. An end of the junction differs from the germline gene, which may be a read error. In DNA, the CDR3 is TGCAGTGCTAGAGATGGGGCCCCGAGAATCTTT. Its protein is CSARDGAPRIF. The rearrangement links TRBV20-1 to TRBJ1-1; possible D gene TRBD1, 5 bases. CDR3 size: 11 residues. Germline V gene lookup returns CDR1 DFQATT and CDR2 SNEGSKA (reference sequence).

V and J are TRBV7-3 and TRBJ1-6, with TRBD1 matching 8 bases. J lost 6 bases, V lost 3 bases, and 1 base had no gene match. Per the germline V gene, CDR1 is SGHTA and CDR2 is FQGTGA. The CDR3 is made up of 14 amino acids. The CDR3 DNA follows: TGTGCCAGCAGCTTGGGACAGGTTAATTCACCCCTCCACTTT. This encodes CASSLGQVNSPLHF.

The chain couples TRBV19 to TRBJ2-7, with D tentatively TRBD2 (7 bases). CDR3 length: 14 amino acids. Per germline, CDR1 LNHDA and CDR2 SQIVND (reference sequence). The V end lost 5 bases, the J end lost 3 bases, and 14 bases lay between the germline ends. CDR3 nucleotide sequence: TGTGCCAGTAGTCGGGGGGACAACCTCTACGAGCAGTACTTC. Translated: CASSRGDNLYEQYF.

V and J are TRBV19 and TRBJ1-3; D remains ambiguous. This CDR3 has 16 amino acids. Per germline, CDR1 LNHDA and CDR2 SQIVND (reference sequence). Trimming removed 1 base from V and 0 bases from J, with 10 bases in between. CDR3 nucleotides: TGTGCCAGTAGTATAGCCGGACTTCTCTCTGGAAACACCATATATTTT. Translation gives CASSIAGLLSGNTIYF.

The chain is built from TRBV3-1 (or the pseudogene TRBV3-2) and TRBJ1-6; D gene uncertain. This CDR3 is 12 amino acids long. From germline, CDR1 is LGHDT and CDR2 YNNKEL (reference sequence). Trimming stripped 1 base from V and 17 bases from J, with 12 bases between. In nucleotides, the CDR3 is TGTGCCAGCAGCCAAGTCCCGTCGTTAGTCCACTTT. Its protein product is CASSQVPSLVHF.

The chain combines TRBV6-1 with TRBJ1-4; TRBD1 agrees at 10 bases. Germline values: CDR1 MNHNS, CDR2 SASEGT. The CDR3 loop spans 16 amino acids. V lost 1 base and J lost 5; bases outside the gene matches: 4. The CDR3 is CASSEELGQGNEKLFF. DNA of the CDR3: TGTGCCAGCAGTGAAGAGTTGGGACAGGGGAATGAAAAACTGTTTTTT.

The chain carries TRBV11-2 and TRBJ1-3, with D perhaps matching TRBD1 (5 bases). Germline values: CDR1 SGHAT, CDR2 FQNNGV. The ends were cut back, 1 base at V and 0 bases at J, with 10 bases in the middle. The CDR3 runs 16 residues. In DNA form, the CDR3 reads TGTGCCAGCAGCTTAGTCGGGACTTCCTCTGGAAACACCATATATTTT. This encodes CASSLVGTSSGNTIYF.

This clone has a handful of counts. The V gene is TRBV7-8, the J gene TRBJ1-5; 8 bases are a match to TRBD1. The trim removed 3 bases at V and 6 bases at J, leaving 7 bases unmatched. Germline V CDR1 and CDR2: SGHVS, FQNEAQ. The CDR3 has 15 residues. Here the CDR3 reads CASSFDRGVAQPQHF. The CDR3 DNA is TGTGCCAGCAGCTTCGACAGGGGCGTCGCTCAGCCCCAGCATTTT.

The chain couples TRBV12-5 to TRBJ1-2; 10 bases agree with TRBD1. The germline V gene encodes CDR1 LGHNT and CDR2 FRNRAP. The CDR3 contains 13 residues. The junction had 7 bases not matched to a gene; V was cut back by 7 bases and J by 8 bases. CDR3 residues: CASARQGARGYTF. The CDR3 bases are TGTGCTAGTGCCAGACAGGGGGCGCGAGGCTACACCTTC. Using reference TRBV12-5 and TRBJ1-2 for the parts outside the CDR3, the full variable domain is DARVTQTPRHKVTEMGQEVTMRCQPILGHNTVFWYRQTMMQGLELLAYFRNRAPLDDSGMPKDRFSAEMPDATLATLKIQPSEPRDSAVYFCASARQGARGYTFGSGTRLTVV.

V usage is TRBV19 and J usage is TRBJ1-2; D may be TRBD1 (5 bases). Per the germline V gene, CDR1 is LNHDA and CDR2 is SQIVND (reference sequence). The length of the CDR3 is 13 residues. V was trimmed by 6 bases and J by 7 bases, leaving 15 bases between them. CDR3 nucleotides: TGTGCCAGTAGGCCCCCCGGGGGGGTTGGCTACACCTTC. Protein product: CASRPPGGVGYTF.

As for this clone: One end of the junction is discordant with germline, which a read error may explain. CDR3 sequence: CATSGNAVNTGELFF. The DNA for the CDR3 is TGTGCCACAAGTGGAAATGCAGTGAACACCGGGGAGCTGTTTTTT. The chain employs TRBV24-1 and TRBJ2-2; D call uncertain. The CDR3 is made up of 15 amino acids. CDR1 is KGHDR, CDR2 SFDVKD, per germline.

The chain couples TRBV11-2 to TRBJ2-7, with 8 bases aligning to TRBD1. V was pared by 2 bases and J by 1 base, with 7 bases of the junction left unmatched. This CDR3 region has 16 residues. Per germline, CDR1 SGHAT and CDR2 FQNNGV. The CDR3 DNA follows: TGTGCCAGCAGCTTAAGGGCAGGGGGCAAGTCCTACGAGCAGTACTTC. Its translation: CASSLRAGGKSYEQYF.

This clone was counted between two and nine times. CDR3 DNA: TGTGCCAGTAGCTCCGGAGTGTTCCGGCCCGATCAGCCCCAGCATTTT. It codes for CASSSGVFRPDQPQHF. V and J are TRBV19 and TRBJ1-5; no clear D. V was trimmed by 6 bases and J by 5 bases, leaving 20 bases between them. This CDR3 has 16 residues. Germline assignment: CDR1 LNHDA and CDR2 SQIVND (reference sequence).

The chain employs TRBV6-5 and TRBJ2-7, with D maybe TRBD1 (6 bases). The CDR3 consists of 14 residues. Germline V CDR1 and CDR2: MNHEY, SVGAGI. The V and J ends lost 2 bases and 2 bases respectively, with 10 bases between them. CDR3 residues: CASSYDRYPYEQYF. The CDR3 nucleotides are TGTGCCAGCAGTTACGACAGGTATCCCTACGAGCAGTACTTC.